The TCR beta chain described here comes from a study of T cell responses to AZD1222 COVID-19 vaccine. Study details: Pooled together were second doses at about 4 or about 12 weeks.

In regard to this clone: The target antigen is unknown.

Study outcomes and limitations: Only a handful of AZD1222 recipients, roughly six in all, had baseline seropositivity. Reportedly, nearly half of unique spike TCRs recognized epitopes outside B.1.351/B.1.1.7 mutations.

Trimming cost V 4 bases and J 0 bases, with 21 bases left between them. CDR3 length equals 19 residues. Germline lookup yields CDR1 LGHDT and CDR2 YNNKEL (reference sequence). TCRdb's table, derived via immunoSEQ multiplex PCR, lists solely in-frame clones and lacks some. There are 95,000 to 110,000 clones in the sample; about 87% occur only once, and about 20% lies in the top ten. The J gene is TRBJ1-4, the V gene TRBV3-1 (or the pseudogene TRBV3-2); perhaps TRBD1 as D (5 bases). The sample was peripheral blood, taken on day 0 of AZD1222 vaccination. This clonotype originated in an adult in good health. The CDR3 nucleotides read TGTGCCAGCAGCCCTCTCCCCCCTACAGGAGTCGCAACTAATGAAAAACTGTTTTTT. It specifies CASSPLPPTGVATNEKLFF.